This T cell receptor beta chain was found in a study of glioma-infiltrating T cells. Whole-study results and caveats: Non-neoplastic patients had below-expected tissue-blood divergence, while all gliomas exceeded expectation.

Amplification of TCR alpha and beta CDR3 regions from RNA used iRepertoire nested multiplex PCR. For one-step reverse transcription and amplification, 100-400 ng of tissue mRNA or PBMC total RNA was used. TCRdb itself ran the multiplex PCR reads through MiXCR, one entry per CDR3 protein. The sample includes 100,000 to 150,000 distinct CDR3 sequences, roughly a quarter seen only once; the top ten take about a quarter. Germline lookup yields CDR1 LNHDA and CDR2 SQIVND (reference sequence). This CDR3 has 13 amino acids. Concerning this clonotype: The antigen is undetermined. Germline and junction disagree at one end, which may indicate a read error.

The J gene is TRBJ1-2, the V gene TRBV19; the D is unclear. Sequencing was done on a sample of glioma tissue, nonneoplastic brain tissue, or PBMCs (not recorded which). The receptor comes from a human donor with low-grade glioma or glioblastoma, undergoing nonglioma brain surgery, or in good health (not recorded which). DNA for the CDR3: TGTGCCAGTAGTATTGAGAGAAACTATGGCTGCACCTTC. Translation gives CASSIERNYGCTF.